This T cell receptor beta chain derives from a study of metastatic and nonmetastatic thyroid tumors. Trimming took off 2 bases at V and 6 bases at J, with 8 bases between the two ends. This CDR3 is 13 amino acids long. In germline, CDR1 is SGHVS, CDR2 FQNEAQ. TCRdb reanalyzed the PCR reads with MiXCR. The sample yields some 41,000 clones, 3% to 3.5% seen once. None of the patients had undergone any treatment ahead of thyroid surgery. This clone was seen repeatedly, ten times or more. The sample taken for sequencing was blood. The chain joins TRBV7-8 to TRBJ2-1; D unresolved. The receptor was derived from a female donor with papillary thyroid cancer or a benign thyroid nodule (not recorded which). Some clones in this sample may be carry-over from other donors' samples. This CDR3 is CASSLIQSNEQFF. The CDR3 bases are TGTGCCAGCAGCTTAATTCAGAGCAATGAGCAGTTCTTC.